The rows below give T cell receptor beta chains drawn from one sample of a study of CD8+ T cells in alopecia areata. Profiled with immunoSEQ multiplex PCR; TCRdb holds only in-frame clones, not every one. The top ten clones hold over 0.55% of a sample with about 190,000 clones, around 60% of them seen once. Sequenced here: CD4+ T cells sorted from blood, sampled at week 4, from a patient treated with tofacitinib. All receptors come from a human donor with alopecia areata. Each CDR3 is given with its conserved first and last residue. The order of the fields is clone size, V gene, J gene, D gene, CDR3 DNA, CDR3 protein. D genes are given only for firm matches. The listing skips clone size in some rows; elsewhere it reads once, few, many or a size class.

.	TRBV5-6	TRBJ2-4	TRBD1	TGTGCCAGCAACAAACCGGGACAGGGTGGGAACATTCAGTACTTC	CASNKPGQGGNIQYF
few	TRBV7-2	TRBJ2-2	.	TGTGCCAGCAGCTTAGTATCCGCGAACACCGGGGAGCTGTTTTTT	CASSLVSANTGELFF
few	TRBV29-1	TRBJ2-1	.	TGCAGCGCTAACCCGCTGAGCTCCTACAATGAGCAGTTCTTC	CSANPLSSYNEQFF
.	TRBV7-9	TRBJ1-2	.	TGTGCCAGCACCCTCAGCCCCACAGTTAACTATGGCTACACCTTC	CASTLSPTVNYGYTF
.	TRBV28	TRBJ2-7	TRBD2	TGTGCCAGCAGGGTAGCGGGTTCTTCCTCCTACGAGCAGTACTTC	CASRVAGSSSYEQYF
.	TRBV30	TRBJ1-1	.	TGTGCCTGGAGTGAGGGAGAAGTTGAAGCTTTCTTT	CAWSEGEVEAFF
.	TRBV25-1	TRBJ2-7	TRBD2	TGTGCCAGCAGTGAGCGGCTAGCGGGAATCACGGGGGAGCAGTACTTC	CASSERLAGITGEQYF
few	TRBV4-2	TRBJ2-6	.	TGTGCCAGCAGCCCTCAGCACTCTGGGGCCAACGTCCTGACTTTC	CASSPQHSGANVLTF
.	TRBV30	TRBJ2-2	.	TGTGCCTGGAGTGGACCTTCGAACACCGGGGAGCTGTTTTTT	CAWSGPSNTGELFF
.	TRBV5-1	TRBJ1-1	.	TGCGCCAGCAGCTTGGCGGGGAACACTGAAGCTTTCTTT	CASSLAGNTEAFF
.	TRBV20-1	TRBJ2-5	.	TGCAGTCCACCCCGGGAGACCCAGTACTTC	CSPPRETQYF
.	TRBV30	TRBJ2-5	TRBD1	TGTGCCTGGACAGGGGGCAGGGAGACCCAGTACTTC	CAWTGGRETQYF
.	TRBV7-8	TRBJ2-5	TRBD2	TGTGCCAGCAGCCGACACCTAGCGGACCAAGAGACCCAGTACTTC	CASSRHLADQETQYF
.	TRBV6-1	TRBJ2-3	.	TGTGCCAGCAGTGTGTACGATACGCAGTATTTT	CASSVYDTQYF
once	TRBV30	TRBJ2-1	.	TGTGCCTGGAGGGGGGACCTCGGGCAGTTCTTC	CAWRGDLGQFF
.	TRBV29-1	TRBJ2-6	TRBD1	TGCAGCGCCGGGACAGGGGGCACTGGGGCCAACGTCCTGACTTTC	CSAGTGGTGANVLTF
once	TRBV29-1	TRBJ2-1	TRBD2	TGCAGCGTTGAATGGCTAGCGGGCTACAATGAGCAGTTCTTC	CSVEWLAGYNEQFF
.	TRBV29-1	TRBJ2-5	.	TGCAGCGTTGAAGATCCTGCGGGGGAGACCCAGTACTTC	CSVEDPAGETQYF
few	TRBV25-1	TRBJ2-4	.	TGTGCCAGCAGTGGGCACAGGGCAGCCAAAAACATTCAGTACTTC	CASSGHRAAKNIQYF
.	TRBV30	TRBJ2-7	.	TGTGCCTGGAGTCAGGGACCCAGCTACGAGCAGTACTTC	CAWSQGPSYEQYF
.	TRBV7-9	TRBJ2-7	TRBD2	TGTGCCAGCAGCTTACTGAGCGGGACTTGGGTCGAGCAGTACTTC	CASSLLSGTWVEQYF
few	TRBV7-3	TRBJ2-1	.	TGTGCCAGCAGCTCCTCTGGGGGACACAATGAGCAGTTCTTC	CASSSSGGHNEQFF
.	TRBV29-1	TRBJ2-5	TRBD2	TGCAGCGGGGCTAGCGGACAAGAGACCCAGTACTTC	CSGASGQETQYF